The sequence of this TCR beta chain was determined in a study of blood T cell repertoires in COVID-19. The CDR3 totals 17 residues. The germline gives CDR1 LNHNV, CDR2 YYDKDF (reference sequence). V was clipped by 1 base and J by 2 bases; unmatched bases: 6. How the authors handled the data: The assay estimated nucleated cells by amplifying reference gene primers. Only in-frame clones appear in the TCRdb table, and some are missing; sequencing was by immunoSEQ multiplex PCR. V, J and clone size were drawn from that table, and D and trimming were deduced from the DNA. The sample has approximately 670,000 clones, about nine tenths seen once.

This receptor was obtained from a woman under 30 with acute or convalescent COVID-19. The chain joins TRBV15 to TRBJ1-5; 9 bases are shared with TRBD1. The sequenced sample consisted of peripheral blood. The CDR3 here is CATSRAWGQGGNQPQHF. As DNA, the CDR3 is TGTGCCACCAGCAGAGCGTGGGGACAGGGAGGCAATCAGCCCCAGCATTTT.